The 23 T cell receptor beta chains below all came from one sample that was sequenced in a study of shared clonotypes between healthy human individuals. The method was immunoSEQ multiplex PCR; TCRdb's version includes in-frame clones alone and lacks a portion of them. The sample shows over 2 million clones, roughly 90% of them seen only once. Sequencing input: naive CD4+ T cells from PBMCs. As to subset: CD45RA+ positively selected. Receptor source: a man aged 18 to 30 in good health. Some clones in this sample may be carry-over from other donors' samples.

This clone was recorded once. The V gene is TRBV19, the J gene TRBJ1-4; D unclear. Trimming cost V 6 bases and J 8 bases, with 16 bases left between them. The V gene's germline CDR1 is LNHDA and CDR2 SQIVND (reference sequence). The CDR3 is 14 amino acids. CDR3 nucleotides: TGTGCCAGTAGAGGGCAGGCTCTTCAGGAAAAACTGTTTTTT. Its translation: CASRGQALQEKLFF.

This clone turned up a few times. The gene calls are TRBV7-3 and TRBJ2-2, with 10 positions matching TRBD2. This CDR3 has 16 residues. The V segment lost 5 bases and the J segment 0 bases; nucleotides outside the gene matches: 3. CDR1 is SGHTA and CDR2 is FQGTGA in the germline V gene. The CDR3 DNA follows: TGTGCCAGCAGCGAGCTAGCGGGAGCGAACACCGGGGAGCTGTTTTTT. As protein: CASSELAGANTGELFF.

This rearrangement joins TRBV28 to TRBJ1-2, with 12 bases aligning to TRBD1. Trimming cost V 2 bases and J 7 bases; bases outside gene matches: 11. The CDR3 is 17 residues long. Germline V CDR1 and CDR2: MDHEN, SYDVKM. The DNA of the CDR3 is TGTGCCAGCAGTTTAGGGGACAGGGGGCGCAGGTTATCTGGCTACACCTTC. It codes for CASSLGDRGRRLSGYTF.

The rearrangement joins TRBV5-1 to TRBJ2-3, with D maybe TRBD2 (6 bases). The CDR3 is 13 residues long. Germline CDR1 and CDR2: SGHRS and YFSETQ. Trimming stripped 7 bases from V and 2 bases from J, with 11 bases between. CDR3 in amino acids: CASCRDSTDTQYF. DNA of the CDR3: TGCGCCAGCTGCCGGGACTCCACAGATACGCAGTATTTT.

CDR3 nucleotide sequence: TGTGCCAGCAGGGAACAGGGGCTATCTGGAAACACCATATATTTT. Its protein is CASREQGLSGNTIYF. The chain joins TRBV28 to TRBJ1-3; 7 bases align to TRBD1. V dropped 6 bases and J dropped 1; count of bases not matched to a gene: 6. Germline V CDR1 and CDR2: MDHEN, SYDVKM. This CDR3 comprises 15 residues.

Here the CDR3 DNA reads TGCGCCAGCAGCTTGGGGCTAGCGCCGGCAGATACGCAGTATTTT. Translated, it gives CASSLGLAPADTQYF. J is TRBJ2-3 and V is TRBV5-1; D possibly corresponds to TRBD2 (6 bases). Trimming stripped 0 bases from V and 4 bases from J, with 12 bases between. Per the germline V gene, CDR1 is SGHRS and CDR2 is YFSETQ. CDR3 length: 15 residues.

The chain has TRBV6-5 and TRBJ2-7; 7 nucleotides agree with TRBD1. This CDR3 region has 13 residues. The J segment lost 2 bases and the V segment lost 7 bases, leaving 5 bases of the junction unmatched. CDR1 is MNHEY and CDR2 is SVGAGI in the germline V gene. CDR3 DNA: TGTGCCAGCAAGAGTCAGGGGGCCTACGAGCAGTACTTC. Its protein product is CASKSQGAYEQYF.

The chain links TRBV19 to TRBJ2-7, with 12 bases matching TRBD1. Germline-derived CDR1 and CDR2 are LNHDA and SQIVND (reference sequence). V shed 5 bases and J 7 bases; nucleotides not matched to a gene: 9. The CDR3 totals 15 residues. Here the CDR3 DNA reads TGTGCCAGTAGTCCCGCCGGGACAGGGGGCCGGGAGCAGTACTTC. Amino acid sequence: CASSPAGTGGREQYF.

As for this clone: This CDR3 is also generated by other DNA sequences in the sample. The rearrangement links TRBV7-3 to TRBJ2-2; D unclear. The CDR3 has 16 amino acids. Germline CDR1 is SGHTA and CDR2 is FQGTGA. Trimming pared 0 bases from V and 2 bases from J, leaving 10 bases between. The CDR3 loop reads CASSLTGTVNTGELFF. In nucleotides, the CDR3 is TGTGCCAGCAGCTTAACGGGTACCGTAAACACCGGGGAGCTGTTTTTT.

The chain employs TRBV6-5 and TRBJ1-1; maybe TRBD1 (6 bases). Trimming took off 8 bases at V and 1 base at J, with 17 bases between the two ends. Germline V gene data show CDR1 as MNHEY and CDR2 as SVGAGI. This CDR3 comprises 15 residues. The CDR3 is CASSQRGGGNTEAFF. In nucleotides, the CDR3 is TGTGCCAGCTCCCAGCGGGGAGGGGGGAACACTGAAGCTTTCTTT.

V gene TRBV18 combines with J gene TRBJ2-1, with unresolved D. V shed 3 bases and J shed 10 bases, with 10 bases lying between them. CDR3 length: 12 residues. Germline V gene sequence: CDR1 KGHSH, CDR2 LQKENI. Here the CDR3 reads CASSPAAVEQFF. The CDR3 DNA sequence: TGTGCCAGCTCACCGGCGGCGGTAGAGCAGTTCTTC.

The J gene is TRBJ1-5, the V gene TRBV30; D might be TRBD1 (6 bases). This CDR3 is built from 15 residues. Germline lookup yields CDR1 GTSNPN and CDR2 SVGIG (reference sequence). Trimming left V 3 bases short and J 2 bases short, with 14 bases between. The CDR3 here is CAWSPKQGGNQPQHF. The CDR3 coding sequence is TGTGCCTGGAGCCCAAAACAGGGAGGCAATCAGCCCCAGCATTTT.

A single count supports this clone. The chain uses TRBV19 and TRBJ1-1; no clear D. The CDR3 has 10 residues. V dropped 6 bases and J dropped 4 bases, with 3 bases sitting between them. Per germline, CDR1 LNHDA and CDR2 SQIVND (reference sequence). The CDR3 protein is CASSSTEAFF. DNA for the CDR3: TGTGCCAGTAGCAGCACTGAAGCTTTCTTT.

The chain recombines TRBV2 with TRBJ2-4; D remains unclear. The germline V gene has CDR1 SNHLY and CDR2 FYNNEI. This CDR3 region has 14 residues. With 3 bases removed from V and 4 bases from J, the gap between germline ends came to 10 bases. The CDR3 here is CASSDPLEKNIQYF. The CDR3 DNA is TGTGCCAGCAGTGACCCGCTGGAGAAAAACATTCAGTACTTC. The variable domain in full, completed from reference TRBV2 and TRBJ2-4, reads EPEVTQTPSHQVTQMGQEVILRCVPISNHLYFYWYRQILGQKVEFLVSFYNNEISEKSEIFDDQFSVERPDGSNFTLKIRSTKLEDSAMYFCASSDPLEKNIQYFGAGTRLSVL.

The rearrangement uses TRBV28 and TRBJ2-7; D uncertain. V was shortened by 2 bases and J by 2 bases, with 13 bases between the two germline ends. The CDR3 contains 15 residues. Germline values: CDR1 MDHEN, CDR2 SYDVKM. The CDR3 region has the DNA TGTGCCAGCAGTTTAAGTCCGACTGCTACCTACGAGCAGTACTTC. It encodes CASSLSPTATYEQYF.

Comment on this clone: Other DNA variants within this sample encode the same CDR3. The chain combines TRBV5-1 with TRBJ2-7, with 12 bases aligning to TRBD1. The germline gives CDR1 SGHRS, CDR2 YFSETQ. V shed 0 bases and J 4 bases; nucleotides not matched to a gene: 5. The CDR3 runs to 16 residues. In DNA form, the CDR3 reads TGCGCCAGCAGCTTGGGTGGGACAGGGGGCAGTTACGAGCAGTACTTC. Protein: CASSLGGTGGSYEQYF.

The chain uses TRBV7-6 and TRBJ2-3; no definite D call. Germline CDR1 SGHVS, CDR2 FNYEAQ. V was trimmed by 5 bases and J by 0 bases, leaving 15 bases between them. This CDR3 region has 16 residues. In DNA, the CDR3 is TGTGCCAGCAGCCGTGGTGGCACCGCTAGCACAGATACGCAGTATTTT. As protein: CASSRGGTASTDTQYF.

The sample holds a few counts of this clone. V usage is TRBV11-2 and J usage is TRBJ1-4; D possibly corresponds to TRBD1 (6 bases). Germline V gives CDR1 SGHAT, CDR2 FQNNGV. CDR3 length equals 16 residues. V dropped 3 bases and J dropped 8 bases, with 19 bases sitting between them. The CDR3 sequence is CASSFDPTGTVEKLFF. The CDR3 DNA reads TGTGCCAGCAGCTTTGATCCGACAGGAACTGTGGAAAAACTGTTTTTT.

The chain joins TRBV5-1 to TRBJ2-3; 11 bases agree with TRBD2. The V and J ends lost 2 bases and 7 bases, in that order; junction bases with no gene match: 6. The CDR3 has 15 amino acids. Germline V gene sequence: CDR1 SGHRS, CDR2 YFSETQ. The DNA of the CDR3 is TGCGCCAGCAGCTTAGGGACTAGCGGCCCGAATACGCAGTATTTT. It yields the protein CASSLGTSGPNTQYF.

CDR3 residues: CASSGGGQGATYEQYF. CDR3 coding DNA: TGTGCCAGCAGCGGGGGGGGACAGGGTGCTACCTACGAGCAGTACTTC. The V and J genes are TRBV5-4 and TRBJ2-7; TRBD1 agrees at 9 bases. CDR1 and CDR2 (germline): SGHNT, YYREEE (reference sequence). There are 16 residues in the CDR3. J was trimmed by 2 bases and V by 4 bases; bases with no gene match: 10.

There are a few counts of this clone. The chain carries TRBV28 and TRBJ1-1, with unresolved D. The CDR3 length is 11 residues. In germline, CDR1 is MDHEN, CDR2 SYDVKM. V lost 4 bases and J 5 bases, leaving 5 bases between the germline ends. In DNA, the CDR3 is TGTGCCAGCAGTTATGTAACTGAAGCTTTCTTT. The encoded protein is CASSYVTEAFF.

Written as DNA, the CDR3 is TGCGCCAGCAGCCAAGGGATAGCGGAGTACAATGAGCAGTTCTTC. Translation gives CASSQGIAEYNEQFF. The chain carries TRBV4-1 and TRBJ2-1; D is perhaps TRBD2 (6 bases). Germline V lookup: CDR1 MGHRA, CDR2 YSYEKL. V dropped 1 base and J dropped 4 bases, with 11 bases sitting between them. The CDR3 extends over 15 amino acids.

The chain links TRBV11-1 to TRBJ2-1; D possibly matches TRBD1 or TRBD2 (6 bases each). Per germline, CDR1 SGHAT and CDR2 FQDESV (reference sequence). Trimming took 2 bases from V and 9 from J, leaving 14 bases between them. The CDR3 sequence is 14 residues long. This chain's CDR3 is CASSLPRGPGEQFF. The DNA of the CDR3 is TGTGCCAGCAGCTTACCCCGGGGGCCGGGTGAGCAGTTCTTC.